This TCR beta chain was captured by sequencing in a study of beta chain features in type 1 diabetes. Expressed TCRB transcripts got sequenced, as all isolated RNA was reverse transcribed. The repertoire was sequenced with immunoSEQ multiplex PCR; TCRdb's copy has only in-frame clones and lacks some. Seen here are over 500,000 clones, 15% observed once, and the top ten hold about 0.097%. V lost 2 bases to trimming and J lost 1 base, with 6 bases between them. CDR1 and CDR2 from the germline V gene are MNHEY and SVGAGI. This CDR3 is built from 13 residues. This clone was observed a few times. What it binds is unknown. Notes on the study in general: VDJ junctions from patients with type 1 diabetes contained fewer insertions and more deletions.

The sample was naive CD4+ T cells from blood. The sequence derives from a man between 18 and 35 years old in good health. V gene TRBV6-5 combines with J gene TRBJ2-7; no firm D call. Written as DNA, the CDR3 is TGTGCCAGCAGTTACACCCTATCCTACGAGCAGTACTTC. Translated: CASSYTLSYEQYF.